Presented here are 11 T cell receptor beta chains from one specimen sequenced in a study of blood T cell repertoires in COVID-19. Libraries were prepared by immunoSEQ multiplex PCR; TCRdb keeps only in-frame clonotypes and omits some of them. Of 300,000 or so clones listed, around 83% are singletons. The sequencing sample was made of peripheral blood. Receptors were obtained from a woman aged 45-59 years with acute or convalescent COVID-19.

This clone turned up a few times. The chain uses TRBV5-1 and TRBJ1-6, with TRBD1 as a possible D gene (6 bases). Germline CDR1 SGHRS, CDR2 YFSETQ. V was clipped by 4 bases and J by 10 bases, with 15 bases between them. CDR3 size: 14 residues. The CDR3 DNA follows: TGCGCCAGCAGCCTAGGGGGGGGAGGCTCACCCCTCCACTTT. Amino acid sequence: CASSLGGGGSPLHF. Complete variable domain (other parts from reference TRBV5-1 and TRBJ1-6): KAGVTQTPRYLIKTRGQQVTLSCSPISGHRSVSWYQQTPGQGLQFLFEYFSETQRNKGNFPGRFSGRQFSNSRSEMNVSTLELGDSALYLCASSLGGGGSPLHFGNGTRLTVT.

This clone was detected a few times. V is TRBV6-5 and J is TRBJ2-3; D might be TRBD1 (5 bases). This CDR3 has 15 amino acids. V shed 0 bases and J shed 5 bases, with 12 bases lying between them. From germline, CDR1 is MNHEY and CDR2 SVGAGI. The CDR3 DNA follows: TGTGCCAGCAGTTACTCGGGCAGGGTGGGAGATACGCAGTATTTT. Translating it yields CASSYSGRVGDTQYF.

As concerns this clone: At the DNA level, this CDR3 is encoded by other sequences in the same sample as well. The chain carries TRBV5-1 and TRBJ1-3; 8 bases line up with TRBD1. The CDR3 is 15 amino acids. Germline assignment: CDR1 SGHRS and CDR2 YFSETQ. V was pared by 4 bases and J by 0 bases, with 3 bases of the junction left unmatched. Here the CDR3 DNA reads TGCGCCAGCAGCCCCGGACAGGGCTCTGGAAACACCATATATTTT. It codes for CASSPGQGSGNTIYF.

This CDR3 is CASSGAGQGTDTQYF. The CDR3 nucleotides read TGCGCCAGCAGCGGTGCGGGACAGGGCACAGATACGCAGTATTTT. This chain joins TRBV5-1 and TRBJ2-3, with TRBD1 matching over 8 bases. CDR1 is SGHRS, CDR2 YFSETQ, per germline. The CDR3 covers 15 residues. The J segment lost 1 base and the V segment lost 4 bases, leaving 5 bases of the junction unmatched.

The genes are TRBV10-2 and TRBJ2-7; D is perhaps TRBD2 (6 bases). The germline gives CDR1 WSHSY, CDR2 SAAADI. V lost 4 bases to trimming and J lost 4 bases, with 11 bases between them. This CDR3 has 13 residues. The CDR3 loop reads CASSVGGSYEQYV. The CDR3 nucleotides are TGCGCCAGCAGTGTAGGAGGGTCTTACGAGCAGTACGTC.

The genes are TRBV20-1 and TRBJ1-2; D is uncertain. CDR1 and CDR2 (germline): DFQATT, SNEGSKA (reference sequence). The CDR3 has 9 residues. V was shortened by 5 bases and J by 6 bases, with 4 bases between the two germline ends. The CDR3 DNA is TGCAGTGCTCCGGATGGCTACACCTTC. As protein: CSAPDGYTF.

The chain carries TRBV4-1 and TRBJ2-3; D is perhaps TRBD2 (6 bases). The CDR3 runs 14 residues. V shed 8 bases and J shed 2 bases, with 14 bases lying between them. Germline lookup yields CDR1 MGHRA and CDR2 YSYEKL. CDR3 bases: TGCGCCAGCCACTCGGGACTCTTCACAGATACGCAGTATTTT. Translated, it gives CASHSGLFTDTQYF.

The CDR3: CASSQATGLYGYTF. The CDR3 DNA reads as TGCGCCAGCAGCCAGGCGACAGGGCTCTATGGCTACACCTTC. The chain has TRBV4-1 and TRBJ1-2, with 7 bases identical to TRBD1. Looked up from germline, CDR1 is MGHRA and CDR2 is YSYEKL. V was clipped by 3 bases and J by 4 bases; unmatched bases: 5. This CDR3 contains 14 residues.

The rearrangement links TRBV3-1 (or the pseudogene TRBV3-2) to TRBJ2-7, with 8 bases fitting TRBD1. V lost 5 bases, J lost 7 bases, and 13 bases stayed unmatched. The CDR3 has 15 amino acids. CDR1 and CDR2 from the germline V gene are LGHDT and YNNKEL (reference sequence). This CDR3 reads CASSFRGGQGVEQYF. In DNA form, the CDR3 reads TGTGCCAGCAGCTTTCGAGGCGGACAGGGAGTAGAGCAGTACTTC.

This clone has just a few counts. This chain uses TRBV29-1 with TRBJ1-2, with a weak D call TRBD1 (6 bases). Germline values: CDR1 SQVTM, CDR2 ANQGSEA. V was cut by 4 bases and J by 5 bases, with 14 bases left in between. The CDR3 runs 13 residues. The CDR3 here is CSVVAQGLYGYTF. The CDR3 DNA reads TGCAGCGTTGTAGCTCAGGGGTTGTATGGCTACACCTTC.

This chain links TRBV5-5 with TRBJ1-3; D may be TRBD1 (5 bases). There are 15 residues in the CDR3. The ends were cut back, 2 bases at V and 4 bases at J, with 13 bases in the middle. Germline-derived CDR1 and CDR2 are SGHKS and YYEKEE (reference sequence). The CDR3 loop is CASSFYQGNGNTIYF. In DNA, the CDR3 is TGTGCCAGCAGCTTTTACCAGGGAAACGGAAACACCATATATTTT.